This TCR beta chain originates from a study of blood T cell repertoires in COVID-19. The assay was immunoSEQ multiplex PCR, and TCRdb's table has in-frame clones only and misses some. The sample holds 60,000 to 85,000 clones, about four fifths seen once. Sequencing was performed on peripheral blood. This sequence was found in a man between 65 and 85 years old with acute or convalescent COVID-19.

The CDR3 sequence is CASSQPRGPNTGELFF. The DNA of the CDR3 is TGCGCCAGCAGCCAACCCAGGGGGCCTAACACCGGGGAGCTGTTTTTT. V gene TRBV4-3 combines with J gene TRBJ2-2; 8 nucleotides agree with TRBD1. This CDR3 spans 16 amino acids. In germline, CDR1 is LGHNA, CDR2 YSLEER. Germline trimming cut 2 bases from V and 2 bases from J; bases unmatched to any gene: 4.